Below, one TCR beta chain is given with its context. These data originate in a study of blood T cell repertoires in COVID-19. This study enrolled people aged 18 to 89 from under 25 US geographic areas. Trimming shortened V by 0 bases and J by 0 bases, and 11 bases separated the two germline ends. Per germline, CDR1 GTSNPN and CDR2 SVGIG (reference sequence). The CDR3 has 15 amino acids. Data came from immunoSEQ multiplex PCR; TCRdb stores just in-frame clones and leaves some out. The sample consists of 190,000 or so clones, roughly 86% of them appearing once. Sequencing input: PBMCs or T cells enriched from blood (not recorded which). This TCR came from a man younger than 35 with acute COVID-19. The J gene is TRBJ1-1, the V gene TRBV30; D possibly corresponds to TRBD1 (5 bases). CDR3 sequence (DNA): TGTGCCTGGAGTGTCCGCGGGACTGTGAACACTGAAGCTTTCTTT. This encodes CAWSVRGTVNTEAFF.